This record looks at one TCR beta chain sequence and its context. Profiled with immunoSEQ multiplex PCR; TCRdb holds only in-frame clones, not every one. Found here are about 18,000 clones, around nine tenths of them singletons; the top ten hold roughly 1.3%. The data stem from a study of T cell changes during pregnancy in multiple sclerosis. This CDR3 contains 13 residues. V was trimmed by 5 bases and J by 1 base, leaving 8 bases between them. From germline, CDR1 is MNHEY and CDR2 SVGAGI. This clonotype was obtained from a female donor in good health, enrolled as a control in a pregnancy study. This sample comprised CD4+ T cells from peripheral blood mononuclear cells, obtained in the first trimester of pregnancy. The chain recombines TRBV6-5 with TRBJ1-1, with no clear D. The DNA of the CDR3 is TGTGCCAGCAGTATGCCGGGGAACACTGAAGCTTTCTTT. It translates to CASSMPGNTEAFF.